Below, 5 T cell receptor beta chains from the same sample are listed, as sequenced in a study of Graves' ophthalmopathy and Graves' hyperthyroidism. Amplification from RNA transcripts yielded the TCR beta CDR3 regions. The first round was an RT-PCR with HTBI primers, and the second round was a multiplex PCR. TCRdb recomputed calls from the multiplex PCR reads with MiXCR, one row per CDR3 protein. The sample has about 1.1 million distinct CDR3 sequences; about 38% are singletons. The sequenced sample consisted of peripheral blood or thyroid tissue (not recorded which). Receptors originate from an adult man with Graves' hyperthyroidism.

This clonotype appeared many times. The CDR3 is CASSSQGAGTEAFF. For the CDR3, the DNA is TGTGCCAGCAGCTCACAGGGGGCTGGCACTGAAGCTTTCTTT. This chain links TRBV7-8 with TRBJ1-1, with 9 bases that match TRBD1. The CDR3 covers 14 residues. J lost 4 bases, V lost 4 bases, and 4 bases had no gene match. In germline, CDR1 is SGHVS, CDR2 FQNEAQ.

The rearrangement joins TRBV20-1 to TRBJ1-6; the D gene is possibly TRBD1 (5 bases). V was cut by 2 bases and J by 6 bases, with 11 bases left in between. This CDR3 spans 14 amino acids. The V gene's germline CDR1 is DFQATT and CDR2 SNEGSKA (reference sequence). CDR3 nucleotide sequence: TGCAGTGCTAGAAAGTCAGGGCCTAATTCACCCCTCCACTTT. Amino acid sequence: CSARKSGPNSPLHF.

This clonotype has ten or more counts. This chain uses TRBV19 with TRBJ2-7, with D hard to call. The length of the CDR3 is 15 residues. The V and J ends lost 3 bases and 0 bases respectively, with 12 bases between them. Germline V lookup: CDR1 LNHDA, CDR2 SQIVND (reference sequence). The CDR3 coding sequence is TGTGCCAGTAGTATGTCCGAAAGGGTCTCCTACGAGCAGTACTTC. Protein: CASSMSERVSYEQYF. Variable domain in full (rest from reference TRBV19 and TRBJ2-7): DGGITQSPKYLFRKEGQNVTLSCEQNLNHDAMYWYRQDPGQGLRLIYYSQIVNDFQKGDIAEGYSVSREKKESFPLTVTSAQKNPTAFYLCASSMSERVSYEQYFGPGTRLTVT.

This clonotype appeared a few times. The chain links TRBV7-8 to TRBJ2-7; a weak D match, TRBD2 (7 bases). The CDR3 covers 13 residues. The germline gives CDR1 SGHVS, CDR2 FQNEAQ. V was pared by 4 bases and J by 13 bases, with 20 bases between. CDR3 sequence reads: CASSSPYWGGPYF. DNA of the CDR3: TGTGCCAGCAGCTCCCCCTACTGGGGGGGCCCATACTTC.

V usage is TRBV19 and J usage is TRBJ1-5, with TRBD1 matching 10 bases. The germline V gene encodes CDR1 LNHDA and CDR2 SQIVND (reference sequence). The CDR3 is made up of 15 amino acids. Losses at the gene ends were 5 bases for V and 6 bases for J; bases not matched to a gene: 7. CDR3 nucleotides: TGTGCCAGTAGTGCCGACAGGGGGCGACGTCAGCCCCAGCATTTT. Amino acids: CASSADRGRRQPQHF.